This T cell receptor beta chain was sequenced during a study of cytotoxic CD8 clonotypes in ibrutinib-treated CLL. V was pared by 1 base and J by 4 bases, with 15 bases between. This CDR3 region has 17 residues. Germline-derived CDR1 and CDR2 are SGHRS and YFSETQ. Some clones are missing from TCRdb's copy, which holds only in-frame ones; the method was immunoSEQ multiplex PCR. The sample includes 130,000 or so clones, 80% to 90% of them seen just once. The count of this clone is one. This sequence originates from a human donor with chronic lymphocytic leukemia. The sample was PBMCs, taken after 24 months of ibrutinib treatment. The rearrangement links TRBV5-1 to TRBJ2-6; possibly TRBD1 for D (5 bases). The CDR3 DNA follows: TGCGCCAGCAGCTTGCAGGGCTTCCCTAGGGGGGCCAACGTCCTGACTTTC. This sequence encodes CASSLQGFPRGANVLTF. Filled out from reference TRBV5-1 and TRBJ2-6, the complete variable domain reads KAGVTQTPRYLIKTRGQQVTLSCSPISGHRSVSWYQQTPGQGLQFLFEYFSETQRNKGNFPGRFSGRQFSNSRSEMNVSTLELGDSALYLCASSLQGFPRGANVLTFGAGSRLTVL.